Listed below are T cell receptor beta chains from one sample, sequenced in a study of shared clonotypes between healthy human individuals. The table came from immunoSEQ multiplex PCR; TCRdb's copy has only in-frame clones and leaves some out. The repertoire holds over 1.5 million clones, with approximately 98% as singletons. Material for sequencing was naive CD4+ T cells sorted from blood. The receptors derive from a man aged 30 to 45 in good health. CDR3s include the opening cysteine and the closing phenylalanine or tryptophan. The D gene is left open where the match is weak. The size of a clone is reported for some rows only, either as once, few or many, or as a class for expanded clones.

TRBJ2-7	TRBV7-9	-	TRBD1	CASRGDRDSYEQYF	TGTGCCAGCAGGGGGGACAGGGACTCCTACGAGCAGTACTTC
TRBJ2-3	TRBV28	-	-	CASSFGGPTDTQYF	TGTGCCAGCAGTTTCGGGGGCCCAACAGATACGCAGTATTTT
TRBJ2-7	TRBV6-6	-	TRBD2	CASSLAGGPYEQYF	TGTGCCAGCAGTTTAGCGGGAGGGCCATACGAGCAGTACTTC
TRBJ1-1	TRBV18	-	-	CASSPRNPTEAFF	TGTGCCAGCTCACCAAGGAACCCCACTGAAGCTTTCTTT
TRBJ2-1	TRBV18	-	TRBD1	CASSSGQGPNNEQFF	TGTGCCAGCTCATCTGGACAGGGCCCCAACAATGAGCAGTTCTTC
TRBJ2-1	TRBV7-9	-	-	CASSLTPDLENEQFF	TGTGCCAGCAGCTTGACCCCGGACCTAGAGAATGAGCAGTTCTTC
TRBJ2-1	TRBV5-1	-	TRBD2	CASSSTSGNNNEQFF	TGCGCCAGCAGCTCGACTAGCGGGAATAACAATGAGCAGTTCTTC
TRBJ1-1	TRBV5-1	-	-	CASSTSGARNTEAFF	TGCGCCAGCAGCACTTCAGGGGCAAGGAACACTGAAGCTTTCTTT
TRBJ2-7	TRBV6-1	once	TRBD2	CASSDNVAGGPGEQYF	TGTGCCAGCAGTGACAATGTGGCGGGAGGGCCAGGGGAGCAGTACTTC
TRBJ1-5	TRBV7-9	-	TRBD1	CASSSWTGGISNQPQHF	TGTGCCAGCAGTTCCTGGACAGGGGGGATTAGCAATCAGCCCCAGCATTTT
TRBJ2-7	TRBV4-3	-	-	CASSQDLSLYEQYF	TGCGCCAGCAGCCAAGATCTGAGTCTCTACGAGCAGTACTTC
TRBJ1-2	TRBV5-8	-	-	CASSFGRYGYTF	TGTGCCAGCAGCTTCGGCCGCTATGGCTACACCTTC
TRBJ1-3	TRBV2	-	-	CASSRLNSGNTIYF	TGTGCCAGCAGTCGACTGAACTCTGGAAACACCATATATTTT
TRBJ2-1	TRBV11-2	-	-	CASSLGLPGNEQFF	TGTGCCAGCAGCTTAGGTTTGCCGGGCAATGAGCAGTTCTTC
TRBJ2-5	TRBV5-1	-	-	CASSLELRETQYF	TGCGCCAGCAGCTTGGAGTTGAGGGAGACCCAGTACTTC
TRBJ2-5	TRBV7-8	-	TRBD1	CASSLAATGAQETQYF	TGTGCCAGCAGCTTAGCAGCGACAGGGGCTCAAGAGACCCAGTACTTC
TRBJ1-1	TRBV19	once	-	CASREPGPITEAFF	TGTGCCAGTAGAGAACCGGGACCCATTACTGAAGCTTTCTTT
TRBJ2-1	TRBV27	-	TRBD2	CASSPAGGPNEQFF	TGTGCCAGCAGTCCAGCGGGAGGACCCAATGAGCAGTTCTTC
TRBJ2-5	TRBV4-2	-	-	CASSAGSLMQTQYF	TGTGCCAGCAGCGCGGGATCCCTCATGCAGACCCAGTACTTC
TRBJ2-1	TRBV6-5	-	-	CASSYSLTGYNEQFF	TGTGCCAGCAGTTACTCCCTAACAGGGTACAATGAGCAGTTCTTC
TRBJ2-3	TRBV7-8	once	-	CASSQGPGSTDTQYF	TGTGCCAGCAGCCAGGGACCTGGAAGCACAGATACGCAGTATTTT
TRBJ2-1	TRBV7-2	-	TRBD2	CASSLPRTSVDPNEQFF	TGTGCCAGCAGCTTACCAAGGACTAGCGTTGACCCCAATGAGCAGTTCTTC
TRBJ1-5	TRBV7-2	-	-	CASSLAGQGYQPQHF	TGTGCCAGCAGCTTAGCCGGCCAGGGATATCAGCCCCAGCATTTT
TRBJ1-3	TRBV20-1	-	TRBD1	CSTTQGDTIYF	TGCAGTACCACTCAGGGGGACACCATATATTTT
TRBJ2-3	TRBV5-1	-	-	CASSLTEGGDTQYF	TGCGCCAGCAGCCTGACAGAGGGGGGAGATACGCAGTATTTT
TRBJ2-7	TRBV21-1	-	-	CASMHHEQYF	TGTGCCAGCATGCACCACGAGCAGTACTTC
TRBJ2-5	TRBV2	-	TRBD2	CASTAGLAAIIETQYF	TGTGCCAGCACCGCGGGACTAGCGGCTATTATAGAGACCCAGTACTTC
TRBJ2-7	TRBV28	-	TRBD1	CASSSPGQGSEQYF	TGTGCCAGCAGTTCGCCGGGACAGGGTTCCGAGCAGTACTTC
TRBJ2-7	TRBV5-1	once	-	CASSLNPADEQYF	TGCGCCAGCAGCTTGAACCCAGCCGACGAGCAGTACTTC
TRBJ1-5	TRBV11-2	-	TRBD1	CASSDRDRGNQPQHF	TGTGCCAGCAGCGACCGGGACAGGGGCAATCAGCCCCAGCATTTT
TRBJ1-2	TRBV28	-	-	CASLGGGGYTF	TGTGCCAGCTTGGGGGGTGGTGGCTACACCTTC
TRBJ2-1	TRBV10-3	-	-	CAISPTRREQFF	TGTGCCATCAGTCCTACTAGGCGTGAGCAGTTCTTC
TRBJ1-2	TRBV5-1	-	TRBD1	CASSSTPGQGYTF	TGCGCCAGCAGCTCCACTCCGGGACAGGGCTACACCTTC
TRBJ1-3	TRBV6-1	-	-	CAANGATNSGNTIYF	TGTGCCGCAAACGGGGCTACCAACTCTGGAAACACCATATATTTT
TRBJ2-3	TRBV7-8	-	TRBD2	CASSLLPSGTSTDTQYF	TGTGCCAGCAGCCTCCTCCCTAGCGGAACTAGCACAGATACGCAGTATTTT
TRBJ1-2	TRBV6-5	-	-	CASSYSTQDGYTF	TGTGCCAGCAGTTACTCGACGCAGGATGGCTACACCTTC